Presented here are 24 T cell receptor beta chains from one specimen sequenced in a study of control samples from healthy donors and cancer patients. Assay: immunoSEQ multiplex PCR; the TCRdb copy retains only in-frame clones and omits some. The sample holds approximately 80,000 clones, nearly 90% seen once. The sequenced sample was blood. The receptors originated from a woman in her forties or fifties in good health.

The V call is TRBV6-2 or TRBV6-3, the J call TRBJ1-1; D unresolved. This CDR3 spans 12 amino acids. V gave up 0 bases and J gave up 8 bases, with 7 bases separating them. Germline V CDR1 and CDR2: MNHEY, SVGEGT. The CDR3 spells CASSYSPVEAFF. The CDR3, as DNA: TGTGCCAGCAGTTACTCGCCGGTGGAAGCTTTCTTT.

The chain combines TRBV6-6 with TRBJ2-7, with D unresolved. The CDR3 spans 13 residues. CDR1 and CDR2 from the germline V gene are MNHNY and SVGAGI (reference sequence). V lost 2 bases and J lost 0, with 5 bases in between. The CDR3 DNA reads as TGTGCCAGCAGTTACGATGGCTCCTACGAGCAGTACTTC. It yields the protein CASSYDGSYEQYF.

The rearrangement uses TRBV18 and TRBJ2-3; D remains unclear. Trimming removed 4 bases from V and 0 bases from J, with 5 bases in between. CDR1 is KGHSH and CDR2 is LQKENI in the germline V gene. The CDR3 length is 13 residues. The CDR3 DNA reads as TGTGCCAGCTCACAAACTAGCACAGATACGCAGTATTTT. It yields the protein CASSQTSTDTQYF.

This rearrangement joins TRBV5-5 to TRBJ1-1; D uncertain. This CDR3 contains 15 residues. V lost 1 base, J lost 1 base, and 11 bases lay in between. CDR1 SGHKS and CDR2 YYEKEE come from the germline V gene (reference sequence). CDR3 residues: CASSLFLGSNTEAFF. CDR3 in DNA: TGTGCCAGCAGCTTGTTTCTCGGTTCGAACACTGAAGCTTTCTTT.

This sequence joins TRBV10-3 and TRBJ2-1; D call uncertain. Germline V gene data show CDR1 as ENHRY and CDR2 as SYGVKD. V lost 5 bases, J lost 6 bases, and 8 bases lay in between. CDR3 length: 12 amino acids. This CDR3 is CAISSYINEQFF. The CDR3 DNA follows: TGTGCCATCAGTTCATACATCAATGAGCAGTTCTTC.

This clone was observed once. The V and J genes are TRBV9 and TRBJ2-3, with TRBD2 matching over 9 bases. The germline V gene has CDR1 SGDLS and CDR2 YYNGEE. The CDR3 spans 16 residues. V dropped 0 bases and J dropped 1; count of bases not matched to a gene: 3. CDR3: CASSVAPSGGTDTQYF. The CDR3 bases are TGTGCCAGCAGCGTAGCTCCTAGCGGGGGCACAGATACGCAGTATTTT. Looking up the rest from reference TRBV9 and TRBJ2-3 gives the full variable domain: DSGVTQTPKHLITATGQRVTLRCSPRSGDLSVYWYQQSLDQGLQFLIQYYNGEERAKGNILERFSAQQFPDLHSELNLSSLELGDSALYFCASSVAPSGGTDTQYFGPGTRLTVL.

This chain uses TRBV2 with TRBJ2-1, with TRBD2 as a possible D gene (6 bases). CDR1 SNHLY and CDR2 FYNNEI come from the germline V gene. This CDR3 comprises 15 residues. The V gene lost 1 base and the J gene lost 3 bases, with 10 bases spanning the gap. The CDR3 DNA reads TGTGCCAGCAGTGAAGTGGCAGCGGGCTACAATGAGCAGTTCTTC. It specifies CASSEVAAGYNEQFF.

The chain carries TRBV6-5 and TRBJ1-1; D is uncertain. CDR1 MNHEY and CDR2 SVGAGI come from the germline V gene. V was cut by 6 bases and J by 1 base, with 9 bases left in between. This CDR3 is 13 amino acids long. CDR3 nucleotides: TGTGCCAGCAGCTTCCGACAGAACACTGAAGCTTTCTTT. Its translation is CASSFRQNTEAFF.

The chain couples TRBV14 to TRBJ1-3; D is unresolved. The CDR3 runs 15 residues. The V gene's germline CDR1 is SGHDN and CDR2 FVKESK. Trimming cost V 4 bases and J 0 bases, with 10 bases left between them. For the CDR3, the DNA is TGTGCCAGCAGCCGGACGTCTAACTCTGGAAACACCATATATTTT. Its protein product is CASSRTSNSGNTIYF.

The chain combines TRBV13 with TRBJ1-1; D ambiguous. V lost 3 bases to trimming and J lost 1 base, with 12 bases between them. The CDR3 consists of 15 residues. Germline V gene data show CDR1 as PRHDT and CDR2 as FYEKMQ (reference sequence). The CDR3 nucleotides are TGTGCCAGCAGCTTCCTGAAGGGCAGGAACACTGAAGCTTTCTTT. As protein: CASSFLKGRNTEAFF.

Here the CDR3 reads CASSQGTAGANVLTF. The DNA for the CDR3 is TGCGCCAGTTCACAGGGCACAGCTGGGGCCAACGTCCTGACTTTC. The rearrangement joins TRBV5-1 to TRBJ2-6; perhaps TRBD1 as D (6 bases). The CDR3 is 15 amino acids. Germline CDR1 reads SGHRS; CDR2 reads YFSETQ. Deletions cut 8 bases from V and 2 bases from J, with 14 bases between.

V usage is TRBV5-1 and J usage is TRBJ2-1, with 7 bases fitting TRBD2. Germline CDR1 reads SGHRS; CDR2 reads YFSETQ. V gave up 2 bases and J gave up 5 bases; unmatched junction bases: 7. This CDR3 comprises 15 residues. The CDR3 protein is CASSFRGAGDNEQFF. CDR3 in DNA: TGCGCCAGCAGCTTCCGAGGGGCGGGGGACAATGAGCAGTTCTTC.

The chain couples TRBV10-3 to TRBJ1-5; tentative D call: TRBD1 (5 bases). V was clipped by 4 bases and J by 6 bases, with 13 bases between them. There are 14 residues in the CDR3. Germline lookup yields CDR1 ENHRY and CDR2 SYGVKD. CDR3 sequence: CAISVGAATQPQHF. The CDR3 DNA is TGTGCCATCAGTGTTGGGGCGGCGACTCAGCCCCAGCATTTT.

J is TRBJ2-3 and V is TRBV5-1; D ambiguous. The germline V gene encodes CDR1 SGHRS and CDR2 YFSETQ. The CDR3 consists of 15 residues. V was pared by 4 bases and J by 7 bases, with 19 bases between. The DNA of the CDR3 is TGCGCCAGCAGCCCTAGGACGACCCGTGGAAATACGCAGTATTTT. It translates to CASSPRTTRGNTQYF.

The chain couples TRBV10-1 to TRBJ2-7, with unresolved D. There are 12 residues in the CDR3. Germline-derived CDR1 and CDR2 are WNHNN and SYGVQD (reference sequence). V was cut by 4 bases and J by 1 base, with 5 bases left in between. In nucleotides, the CDR3 is TGCGCCAGCAGTGCTTCTTCCTACGAGCAGTACTTC. Translating it yields CASSASSYEQYF.

The chain couples TRBV20-1 to TRBJ2-5; TRBD1 might be the D (5 bases). The CDR3 length is 11 residues. Germline CDR1 DFQATT, CDR2 SNEGSKA (reference sequence). V gave up 5 bases and J gave up 3 bases, with 7 bases separating them. The CDR3 nucleotides read TGCAGTGCTCAGGGCGAAGAGACCCAGTACTTC. Translation: CSAQGEETQYF.

The chain has TRBV4-2 and TRBJ1-4; D gene uncertain. Germline values: CDR1 LGHNA, CDR2 YNFKEQ. CDR3 size: 18 residues. V was trimmed by 2 bases and J by 0 bases, leaving 16 bases between them. This CDR3 reads CASSQNWAGETTNEKLFF. Written as DNA, the CDR3 is TGTGCCAGCAGCCAAAATTGGGCAGGCGAAACAACTAATGAAAAACTGTTTTTT.

The chain uses TRBV19 and TRBJ1-4; 7 bases fit TRBD1. From germline, CDR1 is LNHDA and CDR2 SQIVND (reference sequence). V shed 5 bases, J shed 3 bases, and the junction held 3 bases outside the gene matches. This CDR3 contains 14 residues. CDR3 residues: CASSSTGPNEKLFF. The CDR3 nucleotides are TGTGCCAGTAGTTCGACAGGGCCTAATGAAAAACTGTTTTTT.

J is TRBJ1-4 and V is TRBV5-1, with D unresolved. Germline CDR1 and CDR2: SGHRS and YFSETQ. CDR3 length: 14 amino acids. The germline V and J ends were trimmed by 0 bases and 10 bases, with 13 bases remaining between them. CDR3: CASSLEKVDGKLFF. CDR3 in DNA: TGCGCCAGCAGCTTGGAGAAGGTCGACGGAAAACTGTTTTTT.

V gene TRBV5-4 combines with J gene TRBJ2-1, with 8 bases fitting TRBD1. The CDR3 extends over 15 amino acids. The germline V gene has CDR1 SGHNT and CDR2 YYREEE (reference sequence). V shed 4 bases, J shed 6 bases, and the junction held 9 bases outside the gene matches. The CDR3 nucleotides read TGTGCCAGCAGCCCCGACAGGGGTTACCTCAATGAGCAGTTCTTC. Protein sequence: CASSPDRGYLNEQFF. The entire variable domain, with the rest obtained from reference TRBV5-4 and TRBJ2-1, is as follows: ETGVTQSPTHLIKTRGQQVTLRCSSQSGHNTVSWYQQALGQGPQFIFQYYREEENGRGNFPPRFSGLQFPNYSSELNVNALELDDSALYLCASSPDRGYLNEQFFGPGTRLTVL.

The gene calls are TRBV5-1 and TRBJ1-1; D is unresolved. Germline lookup yields CDR1 SGHRS and CDR2 YFSETQ. This CDR3 spans 15 amino acids. The V and J ends lost 0 bases and 5 bases respectively, with 14 bases between them. This CDR3 is CASSLGSGWDTEAFF. CDR3 bases: TGCGCCAGCAGCTTGGGATCGGGGTGGGATACTGAAGCTTTCTTT.

This sequence joins TRBV30 and TRBJ1-6; D is ambiguous. The germline V and J ends were trimmed by 3 bases and 7 bases, with 13 bases remaining between them. CDR3 length: 14 amino acids. The V gene's germline CDR1 is GTSNPN and CDR2 SVGIG (reference sequence). The chain's CDR3 is CAWRRTGYNSPLHF. Here the CDR3 DNA reads TGTGCCTGGAGAAGGACTGGGTACAATTCACCCCTCCACTTT. Filled out from reference TRBV30 and TRBJ1-6, the complete variable domain reads SQTIHQWPATLVQPVGSPLSLECTVEGTSNPNLYWYRQAAGRGLQLLFYSVGIGQISSEVPQNLSASRPQDRQFILSSKKLLLSDSGFYLCAWRRTGYNSPLHFGNGTRLTVT.

This chain uses TRBV27 with TRBJ2-3; D is perhaps TRBD1 (8 bases). Germline values: CDR1 MNHEY, CDR2 SMNVEV (reference sequence). V lost 0 bases, J lost 8 bases, and 18 bases lay in between. The CDR3 loop spans 16 amino acids. The CDR3 protein is CASSLSWTGRGGTQYF. CDR3 DNA: TGTGCCAGCAGTTTATCCTGGACAGGGAGGGGGGGTACGCAGTATTTT.

This clone was observed a few times. The chain links TRBV6-5 to TRBJ1-2; 8 bases are shared with TRBD1. The CDR3 sequence is 14 residues long. The germline V gene encodes CDR1 MNHEY and CDR2 SVGAGI. V was clipped by 3 bases and J by 7 bases; unmatched bases: 7. The CDR3 DNA reads TGTGCCAGCAGTTATACACAGGGGGGTACTGGCTACACCTTC. This gives the protein CASSYTQGGTGYTF.